This TCR beta chain was recovered during a study of cytomegalovirus exposure and HLA in healthy donors (dated by TCRdb to 2017 to 2019). General notes on the study: According to a later analysis, one platform produced both the 120 validation repertoires and the 666 repertoires of the first cohort. The study aimed to test whether signatures of past pathogen exposure could be identified by cataloging public T cell receptors. High-throughput TCR immunosequencing, statistical association of individual TCRs with disease status, and machine learning were combined to predict cytomegalovirus infection status. In addition to the first cohort of roughly 670 subjects, a separate validation cohort of approximately 110 different subjects was used. Beyond this particular receptor, the publication reports: The classifier was reported to diagnose cytomegalovirus status with high specificity and sensitivity in both the original and validation cohorts. The study gave a list of about 160 TCR beta chains associated with cytomegalovirus. In a later analysis, TCRs clustered in the first cohort were found to also tend to co-occur in the 120 or so validation repertoires, with roughly 93% of cluster scores above 0. The authors suggested that the approach could potentially be extended to other disease states and immunological phenotypes. Three of the identified cytomegalovirus-associated TCR beta chains were confirmed in vitro to be specific for cytomegalovirus antigens. Across donors, most TCR sequences were observed very rarely, whereas some public TCRs were present in many individuals. All 120 or so repertoires were used to score co-occurrence in the validation cohort in a later analysis, because that analysis had no HLA typing for the cohort.

The donors belonged to the validation cohort of around 110 subjects, which was separate from the approximately 700-subject first cohort. Library method: the immunoSEQ multiplex PCR assay. In the source study's methods: A statistical classification framework was built for diagnosing cytomegalovirus status from the catalog of TCR beta chain sequences. TCRdb took over this immuneACCESS table, retaining in-frame rearrangements with V and J assigned. Such tables are incomplete; in checked studies, under half of the missing clones stem from an unresolved V gene, and the remainder is unexplained. The V and J calls and clone size are taken from that table; D and trimming were inferred from the DNA. Counted in this sample were approximately 220,000 clones; just under 90% of them appeared once. The ten largest make up about 2.5% of the sample. Concerning this clone itself: Its cognate antigen has yet to be identified. The sample holds no much larger clone one base away, and base qualities are not on file.

Including cysteine and phenylalanine, the CDR3 has 16 amino acids. The only DNA kept is the CDR3, 48 bases in frame from the first base. CDR1 and CDR2 are drawn from the germline V gene: SGHAT, FQNNGV. V is reduced by 5 bases and J by 0 bases, leaving a spacing of 17 bases between them. Sequenced input: PBMCs. The rearranged chain carries TRBV11-2 and TRBJ2-7; TRBD1 could be the D gene, as 5 bases match. The receptor's source is a man aged 18 to 30 in good health and CMV-seronegative. Here is the DNA: TGTGCCAGCAGCCCAGGGCAGGCCAGAAACTCCTACGAGCAGTACTTC. Translated, it gives CASSPGQARNSYEQYF.